The 9 T cell receptor beta chains below come from one sample, sequenced in a study of cytomegalovirus exposure and HLA in healthy donors. Primers: 60 Vbeta forward and 13 Jbeta reverse. Repertoires were generated with immunoSEQ multiplex PCR, while TCRdb's copy carries only in-frame clones and drops some. The sample records around 180,000 clones, over 60% being singletons. Sample: PBMCs. The receptors derive from a man aged 35-49 years in good health and CMV-seronegative.

The chain couples TRBV6-5 to TRBJ2-2; TRBD2 aligns across 9 bases. V shed 7 bases and J 10 bases; nucleotides not matched to a gene: 13. The germline V gene encodes CDR1 MNHEY and CDR2 SVGAGI. This CDR3 has 15 amino acids. This CDR3 is CASKRPGLAGAELFF. The CDR3 bases are TGTGCCAGCAAGCGACCGGGACTAGCAGGGGCGGAGCTGTTTTTT.

The CDR3 nucleotides read TGTGCCACCGCGGGCGGGACCGCGAACACTGAAGCTTTCTTT. Translated, it gives CATAGGTANTEAFF. The chain combines TRBV10-3 with TRBJ1-1, with a tentative D call TRBD1 (5 bases). The CDR3 is 14 residues long. Trimming pared 10 bases from V and 1 base from J, leaving 16 bases between. CDR1 is ENHRY, CDR2 SYGVKD, per germline.

The V and J genes are TRBV9 and TRBJ1-5; weak D call: TRBD1 (5 bases). The CDR3 extends over 14 amino acids. Germline CDR1 SGDLS, CDR2 YYNGEE. V lost 4 bases to trimming and J lost 9 bases, with 17 bases between them. The CDR3 is CASSQKDTYGPQHF. CDR3 DNA sequence: TGTGCCAGCAGCCAGAAGGACACGTATGGGCCCCAGCATTTT. Variable domain in full (rest from reference TRBV9 and TRBJ1-5): DSGVTQTPKHLITATGQRVTLRCSPRSGDLSVYWYQQSLDQGLQFLIQYYNGEERAKGNILERFSAQQFPDLHSELNLSSLELGDSALYFCASSQKDTYGPQHFGDGTRLSIL.

This chain connects TRBV11-2 to TRBJ1-4; 8 nucleotides align to TRBD1. Germline CDR1 SGHAT, CDR2 FQNNGV. CDR3 length: 14 amino acids. V lost 4 bases, J lost 6 bases, and 4 bases stayed unmatched. The CDR3 DNA reads TGTGCCAGCAGCTCGCCGGGACAGGATGAAAAACTGTTTTTT. Amino acids: CASSSPGQDEKLFF.

For the CDR3, the DNA is TGTGCCGGAGGGGGGGTAAAGAAGGACATTCAGTACTTC. Amino acids: CAGGGVKKDIQYF. The rearrangement links TRBV9 to TRBJ2-4; D may be TRBD2 (7 bases). V was trimmed by 10 bases and J by 8 bases, leaving 19 bases between them. The CDR3 is 13 residues long. Germline loops: CDR1 SGDLS, CDR2 YYNGEE.

The rearrangement joins TRBV7-6 to TRBJ2-1; 11 bases are shared with TRBD2. Trimming cost V 0 bases and J 4 bases; bases outside gene matches: 2. CDR3 length: 16 amino acids. The germline CDR1 and CDR2 sequences are SGHVS and FNYEAQ. The CDR3 loop is CASSLATSGSYNEQFF. In DNA form, the CDR3 reads TGTGCCAGCAGCTTAGCAACTAGCGGGAGTTACAATGAGCAGTTCTTC.

The rearrangement joins TRBV7-2 to TRBJ2-2; possibly TRBD1 for D (5 bases). Per the germline V gene, CDR1 is SGHTA and CDR2 is FQGNSA. V was cut by 5 bases and J by 0 bases, with 10 bases left in between. This CDR3 has 15 amino acids. DNA for the CDR3: TGTGCCAGCAGCCTCACAGGAACGAACACCGGGGAGCTGTTTTTT. Protein: CASSLTGTNTGELFF.

The CDR3 bases are TGTGCCAGCAGCGGACTAGCGGGGAGCTACACCGGGGAGCTGTTTTTT. This translates into CASSGLAGSYTGELFF. This chain uses TRBV25-1 with TRBJ2-2; TRBD2 matches at 12 bases. In germline, CDR1 is MGHDK, CDR2 SYGVNS. V dropped 6 bases and J dropped 3; count of bases not matched to a gene: 5. The CDR3 is 16 amino acids. Looking up the rest from reference TRBV25-1 and TRBJ2-2 gives the full variable domain: EADIYQTPRYLVIGTGKKITLECSQTMGHDKMYWYQQDPGMELHLIHYSYGVNSTEKGDLSSESTVSRIRTEHFPLTLESARPSHTSQYLCASSGLAGSYTGELFFGEGSRLTVL.

The V and J genes are TRBV12-1 and TRBJ2-7; the table names TRBD2, a call not compared with the DNA. TRBV12-1 is noted as a pseudogene. The CDR3 extends over 12 amino acids. CDR3 amino acids: CASSSTLSPGYF. Written as DNA, the CDR3 is TGTGCCAGCAGCTCCACACTTTCTCCGGGGTACTTC.